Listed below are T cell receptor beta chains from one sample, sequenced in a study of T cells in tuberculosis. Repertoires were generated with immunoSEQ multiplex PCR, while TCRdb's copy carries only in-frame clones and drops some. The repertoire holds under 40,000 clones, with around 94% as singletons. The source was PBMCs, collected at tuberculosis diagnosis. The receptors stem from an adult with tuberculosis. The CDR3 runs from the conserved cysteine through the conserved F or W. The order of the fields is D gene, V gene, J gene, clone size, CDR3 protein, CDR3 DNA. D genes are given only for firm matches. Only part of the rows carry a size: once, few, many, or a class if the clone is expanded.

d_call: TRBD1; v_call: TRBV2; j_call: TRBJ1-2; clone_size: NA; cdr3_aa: CASSRQGSGYTF; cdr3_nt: TGTGCCAGCAGTCGACAGGGTTCAGGCTACACCTTC
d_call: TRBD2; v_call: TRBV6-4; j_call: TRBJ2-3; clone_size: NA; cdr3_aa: CASSGSGDTDTQYF; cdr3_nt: TGTGCCAGCAGTGGAAGCGGGGACACAGATACGCAGTATTTT
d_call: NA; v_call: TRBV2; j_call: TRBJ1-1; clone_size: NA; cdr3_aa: CASSEQGTIMAFF; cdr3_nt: TGTGCCAGCAGTGAGCAGGGGACCATTATGGCTTTCTTT
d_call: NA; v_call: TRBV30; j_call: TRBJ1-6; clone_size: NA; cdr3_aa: CALAREPWGSPLHF; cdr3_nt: TGTGCCTTGGCCCGGGAGCCTTGGGGTTCACCCCTCCACTTT
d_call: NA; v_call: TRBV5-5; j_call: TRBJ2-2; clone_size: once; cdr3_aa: CASSRGPTGELFF; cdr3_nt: TGTGCCAGCAGCAGGGGCCCCACCGGGGAGCTGTTTTTT
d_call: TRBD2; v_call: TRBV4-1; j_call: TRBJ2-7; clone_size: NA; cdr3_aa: CASSLTSGGSYEQYF; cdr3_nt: TGCGCCAGCAGCTTGACTAGCGGGGGATCCTACGAGCAGTACTTC
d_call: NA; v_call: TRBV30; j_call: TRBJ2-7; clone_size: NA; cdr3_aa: CAWRWGRQNEQYF; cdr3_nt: TGTGCCTGGCGATGGGGCAGGCAGAACGAGCAGTACTTC
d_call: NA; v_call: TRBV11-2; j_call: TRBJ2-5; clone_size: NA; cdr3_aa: CASSLMSGLGETQYF; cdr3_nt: TGTGCCAGCAGCTTGATGTCAGGGTTGGGAGAGACCCAGTACTTC
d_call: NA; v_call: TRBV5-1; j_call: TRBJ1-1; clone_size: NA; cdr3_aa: CASSLEENTEAFF; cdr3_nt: TGCGCCAGCAGCTTGGAGGAGAATACTGAAGCTTTCTTT
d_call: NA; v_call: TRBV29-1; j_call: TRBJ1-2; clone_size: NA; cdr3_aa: CSVRHQDTGYGYTF; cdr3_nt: TGCAGCGTTCGGCACCAAGACACCGGCTATGGCTACACCTTC
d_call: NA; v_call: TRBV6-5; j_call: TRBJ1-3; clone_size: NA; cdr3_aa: CASTLGNTIYF; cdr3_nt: TGTGCCAGCACCTTAGGAAACACCATATATTTT
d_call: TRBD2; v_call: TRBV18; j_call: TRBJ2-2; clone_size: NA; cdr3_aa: CASSRGTSRNTGELFF; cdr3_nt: TGTGCCAGCTCACGAGGGACTAGCAGGAACACCGGGGAGCTGTTTTTT
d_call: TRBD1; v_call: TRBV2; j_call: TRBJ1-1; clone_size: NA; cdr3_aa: CASSVQKGTAEAFF; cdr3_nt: TGTGCCAGCAGTGTCCAGAAAGGGACAGCAGAAGCTTTCTTT
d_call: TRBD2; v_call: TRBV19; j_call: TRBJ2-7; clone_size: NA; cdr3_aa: CASSILAGAGEQYF; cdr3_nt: TGTGCCAGTAGTATTCTAGCGGGGGCCGGGGAGCAGTACTTC
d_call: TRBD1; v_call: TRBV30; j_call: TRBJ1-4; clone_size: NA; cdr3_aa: CAWSSKGAEKLFF; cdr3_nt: TGTGCCTGGAGTAGCAAGGGGGCAGAAAAACTGTTTTTT